This T cell receptor (beta chain) was retrieved from a study of T cell clonality in common variable immunodeficiency. Control and CVID samples contributed equal amounts of genomic DNA. Measured with immunoSEQ multiplex PCR; TCRdb has only the in-frame clones, and not every one. The sample is made up of some 52,000 clones, none counted only once. Patients and controls were mostly of Caucasian heritage. This clone was observed many times. Read coverage stops 3 residues before the CDR3 terminus; the germline J gene supplies the remainder. V was shortened by 0 bases and J by 1 base, with 22 bases between the two germline ends. CDR1 and CDR2 (germline): DFQATT, SNEGSKA (reference sequence). This CDR3 is 18 amino acids long.

V and J are TRBV20-1 and TRBJ2-7, with D perhaps TRBD2 (6 bases). The sequence came from a person between 18 and 75 years old in good health. Sequencing was carried out using peripheral blood mononuclear cells. CDR3 in amino acids: CSARDRLRTGLPSYEQYF. CDR3 bases read: TGCAGTGCTAGAGATAGGTTACGGACGGGACTTCCTTCCTACGAG.